The sequence of this TCR beta chain was determined in a study of neurological immune-mediated disorders. This CDR3 has 13 residues. The germline V gene has CDR1 SGHAT and CDR2 FQDESV (reference sequence). V shed 6 bases, J shed 15 bases, and the junction held 13 bases outside the gene matches. This clonotype occurred many times. As for the cDNA, it was generated by 5'RACE with 10-nucleotide random UMIs. TCRdb reprocessed the 5' RACE reads with MiXCR, giving one entry per CDR3 protein. The table includes 60,000 or so distinct CDR3 sequences, roughly 3.5% detected once. The rearrangement uses TRBV11-1 and TRBJ2-1; 8 bases are shared with TRBD2. Sequencing was carried out using PBMCs. The source of this sequence is a woman between 55 and 75 years old with multiple sclerosis. The CDR3 is CASSLPSGLVMFF. The CDR3 region has the DNA TGTGCCAGCAGTCTTCCTTCGGGACTAGTCATGTTCTTC.